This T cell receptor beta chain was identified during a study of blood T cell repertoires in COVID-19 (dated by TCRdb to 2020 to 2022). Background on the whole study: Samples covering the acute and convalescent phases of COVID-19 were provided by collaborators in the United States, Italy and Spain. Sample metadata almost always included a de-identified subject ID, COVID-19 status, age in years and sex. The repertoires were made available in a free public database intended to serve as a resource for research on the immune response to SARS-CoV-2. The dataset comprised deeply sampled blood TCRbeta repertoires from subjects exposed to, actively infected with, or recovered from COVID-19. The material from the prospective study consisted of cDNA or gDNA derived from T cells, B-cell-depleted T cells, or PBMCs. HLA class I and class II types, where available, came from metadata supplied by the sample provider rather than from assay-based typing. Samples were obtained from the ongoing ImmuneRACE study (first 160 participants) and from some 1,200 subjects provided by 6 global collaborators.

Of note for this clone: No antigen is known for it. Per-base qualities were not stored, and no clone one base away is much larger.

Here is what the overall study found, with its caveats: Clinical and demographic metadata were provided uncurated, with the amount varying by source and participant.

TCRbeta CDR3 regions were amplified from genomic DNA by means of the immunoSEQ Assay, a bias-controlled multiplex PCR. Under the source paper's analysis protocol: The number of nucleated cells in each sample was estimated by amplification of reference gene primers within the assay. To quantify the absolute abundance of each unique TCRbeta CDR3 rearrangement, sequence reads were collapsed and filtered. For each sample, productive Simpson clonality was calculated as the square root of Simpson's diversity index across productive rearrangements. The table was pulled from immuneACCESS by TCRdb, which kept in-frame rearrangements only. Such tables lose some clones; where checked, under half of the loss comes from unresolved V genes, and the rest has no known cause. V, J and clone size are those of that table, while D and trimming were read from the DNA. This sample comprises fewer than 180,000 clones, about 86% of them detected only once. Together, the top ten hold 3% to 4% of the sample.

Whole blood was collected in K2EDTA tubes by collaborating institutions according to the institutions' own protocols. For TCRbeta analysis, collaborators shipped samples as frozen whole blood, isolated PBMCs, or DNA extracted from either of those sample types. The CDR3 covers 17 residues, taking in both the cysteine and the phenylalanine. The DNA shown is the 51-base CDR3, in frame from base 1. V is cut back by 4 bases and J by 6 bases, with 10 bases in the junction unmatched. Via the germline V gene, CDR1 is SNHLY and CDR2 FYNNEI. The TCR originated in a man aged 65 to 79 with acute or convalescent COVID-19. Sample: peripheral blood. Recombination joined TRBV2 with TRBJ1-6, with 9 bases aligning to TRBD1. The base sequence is TGTGCCAGCAGTGGACGAGGACAGGGGAATGGTAATTCACCCCTCCACTTT. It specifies CASSGRGQGNGNSPLHF.